Listed below are T cell receptor beta chains from one sample, sequenced in a study of T cells in Graves' hyperthyroidism and ophthalmopathy. TCRdb reprocessed the multiplex PCR reads with MiXCR, giving one entry per CDR3 protein. Seen here are around 300,000 distinct CDR3 sequences, 10% to 15% observed once, and the top ten hold roughly 7.5%. The sequencing sample was made of blood. The receptors were gathered from a woman aged 30 to 39 with Graves' hyperthyroidism that later progressed to Graves' ophthalmopathy. The CDR3 runs from the conserved cysteine through the conserved F or W. D genes are given only for firm matches. Part of the rows lack a size; the others show once, few, many or a class for expanded clones.

j_gene | d_gene | v_gene | abundance | CDR3aa | CDR3nt
TRBJ2-2 | . | TRBV6-5 | many | CASSYWGPSNTGELFF | TGTGCCAGCAGTTACTGGGGACCCTCGAACACCGGGGAGCTGTTTTTT
TRBJ1-6 | . | TRBV7-9 | few | CASSPLNGGNSPLHF | TGTGCCAGCAGCCCCTTAAATGGAGGAAATTCACCCCTCCACTTT
TRBJ2-1 | . | TRBV6-5 | many | CASSYSSTGVNEQFF | TGTGCCAGCAGTTACTCTTCGACGGGAGTCAATGAGCAGTTCTTC
TRBJ1-2 | . | TRBV12-3/TRBV12-4 | many | CASSLSREVFYGYTF | TGTGCCAGCAGTTTATCCAGGGAAGTTTTTTATGGCTACACCTTC
TRBJ2-5 | . | TRBV29-1 | few | CSVEEGETQYF | TGCAGCGTGGAGGAGGGAGAGACCCAGTACTTC
TRBJ2-5 | TRBD2 | TRBV2 | . | CASNSGGQETQYF | TGTGCCAGCAACTCGGGAGGCCAAGAGACCCAGTACTTC
TRBJ2-3 | TRBD2 | TRBV27 | . | CASTPGLAGAIDTQYF | TGTGCCAGCACCCCGGGACTAGCGGGAGCCATAGATACGCAGTATTTT
TRBJ2-1 | TRBD2 | TRBV18 | many | CASSLAGTRAEQFF | TGTGCCAGCTCCCTTGCCGGGACTAGAGCTGAGCAGTTCTTC
TRBJ2-1 | . | TRBV3-1 | many | CASSPPGSATAHSYNEQFF | TGTGCCAGCAGCCCCCCTGGGAGCGCTACTGCACACTCCTACAATGAGCAGTTCTTC
TRBJ1-1 | TRBD1 | TRBV28 | many | CASLLHGTGTTEAFF | TGTGCCAGCCTTTTACATGGGACAGGGACCACTGAAGCTTTCTTT
TRBJ2-3 | . | TRBV30 | many | CAWSVHRTDTQYF | TGTGCCTGGAGTGTACATCGCACAGATACGCAGTATTTT
TRBJ2-7 | . | TRBV5-1 | many | CASSFGPGQGSVEQYF | .
TRBJ1-5 | . | TRBV7-2 | many | CASSAAIRGEGQPQHF | TGTGCCAGCAGCGCGGCGATTCGTGGGGAGGGTCAGCCCCAGCATTTT
TRBJ2-5 | . | TRBV18 | few | CASSLTSLRETQYF | TGTGCCAGCTCACTAACTAGCCTGAGAGAGACCCAGTACTTC
TRBJ2-7 | TRBD2 | TRBV6-6 | many | CASSYTTSGTYEQYF | TGTGCCAGCAGTTACACAACTAGCGGGACCTACGAGCAGTACTTC
TRBJ1-2 | . | TRBV5-5 | many | CASSLDFPYTDGYTF | TGTGCCAGCAGCTTGGACTTCCCCTATACTGATGGCTACACCTTC
TRBJ2-3 | TRBD2 | TRBV7-9 | many | CASSSRASGRMGTDTQYF | TGTGCCAGCAGCTCACGAGCTAGCGGGAGAATGGGAACAGATACGCAGTATTTT
TRBJ2-2 | . | TRBV6-4 | many | CASSRQANTGELFF | TGTGCCAGCAGCAGACAGGCCAACACCGGGGAGCTGTTTTTT
TRBJ2-7 | TRBD2 | TRBV27 | many | CASGRTSLEQYF | TGTGCCAGCGGGAGGACTAGCCTCGAGCAGTACTTC
TRBJ1-5 | TRBD1 | TRBV28 | many | CASSSLIWTGNQPQHF | TGTGCCAGCAGTTCCCTTATCTGGACAGGAAATCAGCCCCAGCATTTT
TRBJ2-7 | . | TRBV4-3 | few | CASSQDLDVSYEQYF | TGCGCCAGCAGCCAAGATCTAGATGTCTCCTACGAGCAGTACTTC
TRBJ2-5 | TRBD2 | TRBV4-3 | . | CASSQGSGGRSETQYF | TGCGCCAGCAGCCAAGGGAGCGGCGGGAGGAGTGAGACCCAGTACTTC
TRBJ2-1 | TRBD1 | TRBV30 | many | CAFLRGPIYNEQFF | TGTGCCTTCCTAAGGGGGCCTATCTACAATGAGCAGTTCTTC
TRBJ2-1 | . | TRBV4-2 | many | CASSQDGSESYNEQFF | TGTGCCAGCAGCCAAGACGGGTCGGAGTCCTACAATGAGCAGTTCTTC
TRBJ2-1 | . | TRBV28 | many | CASRPGGEGRENEQFF | TGTGCCAGCAGACCAGGGGGGGAGGGCCGAGAAAATGAGCAGTTCTTC
TRBJ2-7 | . | TRBV11-2 | many | CASSLALKVWYEQYF | TGTGCCAGCAGCTTGGCACTCAAGGTTTGGTACGAGCAGTACTTC
TRBJ1-1 | . | TRBV6-2/TRBV6-3 | many | CASSYRMNTEAFF | TGTGCCAGCAGTTACCGAATGAACACTGAAGCTTTCTTT
TRBJ1-3 | . | TRBV18 | many | CASSVAQFNSGNTIYF | TGTGCCAGCTCGGTGGCCCAATTCAACTCTGGAAACACCATATATTTT
TRBJ2-7 | TRBD2 | TRBV20-1 | few | CSARDELAEAYEQYF | TGCAGTGCTAGAGATGAACTAGCGGAAGCCTACGAGCAGTACTTC
TRBJ2-1 | . | TRBV11-2 | many | CASSPVGTLKQFF | TGTGCCAGCAGCCCAGTTGGGACCTTAAAGCAGTTCTTC
TRBJ1-4 | . | TRBV20-1 | many | CSARDPNEKLFF | TGCAGTGCTAGAGACCCTAATGAAAAACTGTTTTTT
TRBJ2-2 | TRBD2 | TRBV19 | . | CASSIEIMGLAGNTGELFF | TGTGCCAGTAGTATAGAAATTATGGGACTAGCGGGTAACACCGGGGAGCTGTTTTTT
TRBJ2-3 | . | TRBV10-3 | many | CATESRQTTTDTQYF | TGTGCCACCGAGAGCCGACAGACTACCACAGATACGCAGTATTTT
TRBJ2-7 | . | TRBV20-1 | many | CSASGQSSYEQYF | TGCAGTGCTAGTGGTCAGAGCTCCTACGAGCAGTACTTC
TRBJ2-5 | . | TRBV2 | many | CASSVQGGETQYF | TGTGCCAGCAGTGTACAGGGTGGAGAGACCCAGTACTTC
TRBJ2-5 | . | TRBV24-1 | many | CATSGRGGQETQYF | TGTGCCACCAGTGGCAGGGGGGGACAAGAGACCCAGTACTTC
TRBJ1-6 | . | TRBV18 | few | CASSPGGTGSPLHF | TGTGCCAGCTCACCAGGGGGGACGGGATCACCCCTCCACTTT
TRBJ2-7 | TRBD1 | TRBV6-2/TRBV6-3 | many | CASSYWTRQGWTYEQYF | TGTGCCAGCAGTTACTGGACTCGACAGGGTTGGACCTACGAGCAGTACTTC
TRBJ2-2 | TRBD2 | TRBV7-9 | many | CASSPHGLEGTGELFF | TGTGCCAGCAGCCCCCACGGACTAGAGGGCACCGGGGAGCTGTTTTTT
TRBJ1-5 | TRBD1 | TRBV7-9 | . | CASSLVGTGTSNQPQHF | TGTGCCAGCAGCTTAGTCGGGACAGGGACTAGCAATCAGCCCCAGCATTTT
TRBJ2-7 | TRBD1 | TRBV6-5 | many | CASSYPQVTGGFNEQYF | TGTGCCAGCAGTTACCCCCAGGTGACAGGGGGCTTCAACGAGCAGTACTTC
TRBJ2-7 | . | TRBV6-1 | many | CASRAGNYEQYF | TGTGCCAGCAGGGCAGGAAACTACGAGCAGTACTTC
TRBJ2-3 | TRBD2 | TRBV12-3/TRBV12-4 | . | CASSRRGTSGQAGGQYF | TGTGCCAGCAGTCGACGTGGGACTAGCGGGCAGGCAGGGGGGCAGTATTTT
TRBJ2-7 | . | TRBV6-1 | many | CASSEREGRKTYEQYF | TGTGCCAGCAGTGAGAGAGAGGGGCGCAAAACCTACGAGCAGTACTTC
TRBJ1-5 | . | TRBV5-1 | few | CASSWLGQSNQPQHF | TGCGCCAGCAGCTGGTTAGGACAGAGCAATCAGCCCCAGCATTTT
TRBJ2-1 | . | TRBV9 | . | CASSVLGDSNEQFF | TGTGCCAGCAGCGTTTTAGGGGACTCCAATGAGCAGTTCTTC
TRBJ2-2 | TRBD2 | TRBV6-1 | . | CASTQRALAGAGTGELFF | TGTGCCAGCACCCAGCGGGCCTTAGCGGGAGCGGGCACCGGGGAGCTGTTTTTT
TRBJ2-1 | TRBD2 | TRBV27 | few | CASSLGGGIYNEQFF | TGTGCCAGCAGTTTAGGGGGAGGGATTTACAATGAGCAGTTCTTC
TRBJ2-5 | . | TRBV4-1 | many | CASSQGSREYQETQYF | TGCGCCAGCAGCCAAGGCTCCAGGGAGTACCAAGAGACCCAGTACTTC
TRBJ2-5 | . | TRBV11-2 | many | CASSLPSAGTTQYF | TGTGCCAGCAGCTTACCTAGCGCGGGGACGACCCAGTACTTC
TRBJ2-2 | TRBD1 | TRBV9 | . | CASSKEPGTGAGELFF | TGTGCCAGCAGCAAAGAGCCCGGGACAGGGGCCGGGGAGCTGTTTTTT
TRBJ1-2 | . | TRBV2 | . | CASSEGPSFRYGYTF | TGTGCCAGCAGTGAAGGGCCTTCGTTTCGGTATGGCTACACCTTC